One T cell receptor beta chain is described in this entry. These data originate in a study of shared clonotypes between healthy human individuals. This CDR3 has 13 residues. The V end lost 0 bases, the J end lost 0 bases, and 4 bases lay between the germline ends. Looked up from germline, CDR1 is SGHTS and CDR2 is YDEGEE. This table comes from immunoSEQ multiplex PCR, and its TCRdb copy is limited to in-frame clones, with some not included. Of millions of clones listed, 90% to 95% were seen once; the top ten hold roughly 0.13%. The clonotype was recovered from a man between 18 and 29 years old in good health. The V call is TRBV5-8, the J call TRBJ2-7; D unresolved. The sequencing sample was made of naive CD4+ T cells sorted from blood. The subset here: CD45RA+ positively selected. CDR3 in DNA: TGTGCCAGCAGCTTGGTACACTCCTACGAGCAGTACTTC. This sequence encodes CASSLVHSYEQYF. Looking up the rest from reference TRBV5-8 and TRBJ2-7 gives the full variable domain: EAGVTQSPTHLIKTRGQQATLRCSPISGHTSVYWYQQALGLGLQFLLWYDEGEERNRGNFPPRFSGRQFPNYSSELNVNALELEDSALYLCASSLVHSYEQYFGPGTRLTVT.